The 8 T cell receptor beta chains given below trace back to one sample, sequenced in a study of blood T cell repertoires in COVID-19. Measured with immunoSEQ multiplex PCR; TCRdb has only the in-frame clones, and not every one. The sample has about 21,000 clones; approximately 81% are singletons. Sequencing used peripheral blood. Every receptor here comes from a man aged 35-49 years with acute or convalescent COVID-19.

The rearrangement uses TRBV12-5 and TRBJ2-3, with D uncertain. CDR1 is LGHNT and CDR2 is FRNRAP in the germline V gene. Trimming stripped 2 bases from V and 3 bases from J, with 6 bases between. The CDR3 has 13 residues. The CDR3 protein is CASGLTETDTQYF. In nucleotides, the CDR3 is TGTGCTAGTGGTTTGACGGAGACAGATACGCAGTATTTT. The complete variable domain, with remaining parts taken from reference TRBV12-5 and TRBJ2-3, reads DARVTQTPRHKVTEMGQEVTMRCQPILGHNTVFWYRQTMMQGLELLAYFRNRAPLDDSGMPKDRFSAEMPDATLATLKIQPSEPRDSAVYFCASGLTETDTQYFGPGTRLTVL.

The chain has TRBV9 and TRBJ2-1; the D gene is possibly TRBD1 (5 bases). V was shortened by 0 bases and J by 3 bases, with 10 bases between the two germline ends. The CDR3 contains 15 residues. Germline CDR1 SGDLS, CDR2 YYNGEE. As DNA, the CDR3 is TGTGCCAGCAGCGTAGAAGGACAAAGCTACAATGAGCAGTTCTTC. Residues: CASSVEGQSYNEQFF.

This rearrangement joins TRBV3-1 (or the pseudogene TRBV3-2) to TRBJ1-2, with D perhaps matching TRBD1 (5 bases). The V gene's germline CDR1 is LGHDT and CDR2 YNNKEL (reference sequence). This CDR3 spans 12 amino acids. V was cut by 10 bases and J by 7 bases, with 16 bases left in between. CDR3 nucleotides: TGTGCCACCCGGGCAGGGAATTCTGGCTACACCTTC. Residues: CATRAGNSGYTF.

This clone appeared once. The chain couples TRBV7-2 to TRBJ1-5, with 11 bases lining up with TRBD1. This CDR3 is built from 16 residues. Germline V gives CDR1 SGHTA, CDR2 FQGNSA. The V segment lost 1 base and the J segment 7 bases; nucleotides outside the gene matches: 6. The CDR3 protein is CASSLDRGQGGQPQHF. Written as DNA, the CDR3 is TGTGCCAGCAGCTTAGATAGGGGACAGGGGGGACAGCCCCAGCATTTT.

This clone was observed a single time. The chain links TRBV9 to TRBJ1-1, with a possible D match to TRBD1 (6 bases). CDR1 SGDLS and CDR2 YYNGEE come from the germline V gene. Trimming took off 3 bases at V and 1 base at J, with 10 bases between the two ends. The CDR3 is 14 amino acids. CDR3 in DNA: TGTGCCAGCAGCGCACAGGGACAGAACACTGAAGCTTTCTTT. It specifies CASSAQGQNTEAFF.

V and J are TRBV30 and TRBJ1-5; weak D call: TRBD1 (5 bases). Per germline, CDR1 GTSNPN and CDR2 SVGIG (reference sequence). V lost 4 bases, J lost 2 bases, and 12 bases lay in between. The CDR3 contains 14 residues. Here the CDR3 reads CAWTGRGGNQPQHF. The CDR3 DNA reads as TGTGCCTGGACGGGACGGGGGGGCAATCAGCCCCAGCATTTT.

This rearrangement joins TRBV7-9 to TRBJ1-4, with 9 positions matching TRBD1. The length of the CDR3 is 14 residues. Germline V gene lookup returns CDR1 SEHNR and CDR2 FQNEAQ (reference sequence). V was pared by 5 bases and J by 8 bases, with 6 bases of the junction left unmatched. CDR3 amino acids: CASSQTGGHEKLFF. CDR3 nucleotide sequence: TGTGCCAGCAGCCAAACAGGGGGCCACGAAAAACTGTTTTTT.

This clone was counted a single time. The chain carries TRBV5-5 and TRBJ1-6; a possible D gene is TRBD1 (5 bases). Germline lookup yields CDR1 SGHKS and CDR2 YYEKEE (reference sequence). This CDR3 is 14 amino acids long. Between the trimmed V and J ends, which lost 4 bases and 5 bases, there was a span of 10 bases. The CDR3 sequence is CASSPGSHNSPLHF. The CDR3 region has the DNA TGTGCCAGCAGCCCAGGGTCGCATAATTCACCCCTCCACTTT. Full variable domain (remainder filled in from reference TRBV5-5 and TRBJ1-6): DAGVTQSPTHLIKTRGQQVTLRCSPISGHKSVSWYQQVLGQGPQFIFQYYEKEERGRGNFPDRFSARQFPNYSSELNVNALLLGDSALYLCASSPGSHNSPLHFGNGTRLTVT.